Each of the 17 T cell receptor beta chains below was sequenced from the same sample in a study of blood T cell repertoires in COVID-19. Method: immunoSEQ multiplex PCR; TCRdb's copy keeps in-frame clones and lacks some. The sample yields a few hundred thousand clones, approximately 80% seen once. The sequencing input was peripheral blood. These receptors all come from a woman aged 18-29 years with acute or convalescent COVID-19.

The chain uses TRBV4-1 and TRBJ1-2, with 8 positions matching TRBD1. Per the germline V gene, CDR1 is MGHRA and CDR2 is YSYEKL. This CDR3 contains 16 residues. J was trimmed by 3 bases and V by 4 bases; bases with no gene match: 10. The CDR3 is CASSPMAGGWDYGYTF. The CDR3 coding sequence is TGCGCCAGCAGCCCCATGGCAGGGGGCTGGGACTATGGCTACACCTTC.

J is TRBJ2-7 and V is TRBV9; 9 bases are shared with TRBD1. V dropped 3 bases and J dropped 3; count of bases not matched to a gene: 7. This CDR3 region has 15 residues. Germline V gene data show CDR1 as SGDLS and CDR2 as YYNGEE. In DNA form, the CDR3 reads TGTGCCAGCAGCGCCGGACAGGGGAGTTACTACGAGCAGTACTTC. This sequence encodes CASSAGQGSYYEQYF.

The chain links TRBV5-1 to TRBJ2-3; 10 bases are shared with TRBD2. In germline, CDR1 is SGHRS, CDR2 YFSETQ. The CDR3 totals 14 residues. V lost 6 bases and J lost 2; bases outside the gene matches: 3. CDR3 protein: CASTSGGITDTQYF. The CDR3 region has the DNA TGCGCCAGCACTAGCGGGGGAATCACAGATACGCAGTATTTT.

V gene TRBV10-3 combines with J gene TRBJ2-7; no firm D call. The V end lost 2 bases, the J end lost 4 bases, and 6 bases lay between the germline ends. This CDR3 region has 12 residues. Per the germline V gene, CDR1 is ENHRY and CDR2 is SYGVKD. The DNA for the CDR3 is TGTGCCATCAGTGAGAAAGAGTACGAGCAGTACTTC. Translation: CAISEKEYEQYF.

This chain links TRBV29-1 with TRBJ2-7; 10 nucleotides align to TRBD2. This CDR3 spans 14 amino acids. The V segment lost 5 bases and the J segment 6 bases; nucleotides outside the gene matches: 10. Per the germline V gene, CDR1 is SQVTM and CDR2 is ANQGSEA. DNA for the CDR3: TGCAGCGTTCAACCTACTAGCGGGATAGGCGAGCAGTACTTC. Translating gives CSVQPTSGIGEQYF.

This rearrangement joins TRBV4-3 to TRBJ1-1; 7 bases agree with TRBD1. Germline V CDR1 and CDR2: LGHNA, YSLEER. V was clipped by 4 bases and J by 6 bases; unmatched bases: 14. The CDR3 extends over 16 amino acids. The CDR3 sequence is CASSPQRQGFFPEAFF. Written as DNA, the CDR3 is TGCGCCAGCAGCCCTCAGAGACAGGGTTTCTTCCCTGAAGCTTTCTTT.

The chain uses TRBV28 and TRBJ2-3; a weak D match, TRBD2 (6 bases). There are 16 residues in the CDR3. The germline V gene encodes CDR1 MDHEN and CDR2 SYDVKM. V gave up 4 bases and J gave up 1 base, with 15 bases separating them. The chain's CDR3 is CASSSTSPPRTDTQYF. CDR3 coding DNA: TGTGCCAGCAGTTCAACTAGCCCGCCCCGCACAGATACGCAGTATTTT.

V usage is TRBV7-2 and J usage is TRBJ2-5; possible D gene TRBD2, 6 bases. Germline values: CDR1 SGHTA, CDR2 FQGNSA. The CDR3 runs 13 residues. The V and J ends lost 4 bases and 5 bases respectively, with 11 bases between them. The CDR3 protein is CASSSPGVETQYF. The DNA for the CDR3 is TGTGCCAGCAGCTCCCCGGGAGTTGAGACCCAGTACTTC. Using reference TRBV7-2 and TRBJ2-5 for the parts outside the CDR3, the full variable domain is GAGVSQSPSNKVTEKGKDVELRCDPISGHTALYWYRQSLGQGLEFLIYFQGNSAPDKSGLPSDRFSAERTGGSVSTLTIQRTQQEDSAVYLCASSSPGVETQYFGPGTRLLVL.

The chain couples TRBV14 to TRBJ1-4; TRBD1 agrees at 7 bases. CDR3 length equals 15 residues. V gave up 5 bases and J gave up 10 bases; unmatched junction bases: 13. Germline assignment: CDR1 SGHDN and CDR2 FVKESK. CDR3 sequence: CASSSTGAEVGKLFF. The CDR3 region has the DNA TGTGCCAGCAGCTCAACAGGGGCCGAGGTCGGAAAACTGTTTTTT.

This rearrangement joins TRBV5-5 to TRBJ2-2, with TRBD1 as a possible D gene (5 bases). Trimming took 4 bases from V and 1 from J, leaving 14 bases between them. Germline V gene data show CDR1 as SGHKS and CDR2 as YYEKEE (reference sequence). This CDR3 is 16 amino acids long. CDR3 residues: CASSGGWTRNTGELFF. The CDR3 DNA reads TGTGCCAGCAGCGGTGGGTGGACACGGAACACCGGGGAGCTGTTTTTT.

CDR3 sequence (DNA): TGTGCCAGCAGTTACGTCAGCTATGGCTACACCTTC. Translating gives CASSYVSYGYTF. The genes are TRBV6-2 or TRBV6-3 and TRBJ1-2; the D is unclear. Trimming removed 2 bases at V and 4 bases at J, with 5 bases between. Looked up from germline, CDR1 is MNHEY and CDR2 is SVGEGT. This CDR3 contains 12 residues.

CDR3 in DNA: TGTGCCAGCAGTGAAGTCTCAGGGAACTATGGCTACACCTTC. Its translation is CASSEVSGNYGYTF. V usage is TRBV2 and J usage is TRBJ1-2; a weak D match, TRBD1 (5 bases). CDR3 size: 14 residues. CDR1 and CDR2 from the germline V gene are SNHLY and FYNNEI. Between the trimmed V and J ends, which lost 1 base and 2 bases, there was a span of 8 bases.

The rearrangement uses TRBV24-1 and TRBJ2-2, with 12 bases identical to TRBD1. V lost 9 bases, J lost 5 bases, and 3 bases stayed unmatched. This CDR3 has 14 residues. Germline V gene sequence: CDR1 KGHDR, CDR2 SFDVKD. CDR3 coding DNA: TGTGCCACCGGGACAGGGGGCCGGACCGGGGAGCTGTTTTTT. It translates to CATGTGGRTGELFF.

The chain employs TRBV5-1 and TRBJ2-5, with D uncertain. This CDR3 has 14 amino acids. Germline values: CDR1 SGHRS, CDR2 YFSETQ. Trimming removed 0 bases at V and 4 bases at J, with 10 bases between. CDR3 in DNA: TGCGCCAGCAGCTTGGGCGGCTGGGTAGAGACCCAGTACTTC. Translation gives CASSLGGWVETQYF.

V usage is TRBV19 and J usage is TRBJ1-5, with 8 bases fitting TRBD1. With V trimmed by 6 bases and J by 5 bases, 6 bases remained unmatched. CDR1 is LNHDA and CDR2 is SQIVND in the germline V gene (reference sequence). The CDR3 sequence is 14 residues long. The CDR3 DNA sequence: TGTGCCAGTAGGGGTGGACAGGGCTATCAGCCCCAGCATTTT. The encoded protein is CASRGGQGYQPQHF.

The chain recombines TRBV28 with TRBJ2-1; TRBD2 agrees at 11 bases. The CDR3 extends over 17 amino acids. Germline CDR1 MDHEN, CDR2 SYDVKM. Germline trimming cut 6 bases from V and 9 bases from J; bases unmatched to any gene: 16. CDR3 sequence (DNA): TGTGCCAGCAGCCCTCTCCGGGGAACTAGCGGGAGCCGTGAGCAGTTCTTC. Translation: CASSPLRGTSGSREQFF. Combining the CDR3 with reference TRBV28 and TRBJ2-1 gives the whole variable domain DVKVTQSSRYLVKRTGEKVFLECVQDMDHENMFWYRQDPGLGLRLIYFSYDVKMKEKGDIPEGYSVSREKKERFSLILESASTNQTSMYLCASSPLRGTSGSREQFFGPGTRLTVL.

The chain carries TRBV14 and TRBJ2-7; weak D call: TRBD1 (7 bases). Per the germline V gene, CDR1 is SGHDN and CDR2 is FVKESK. V was clipped by 5 bases and J by 4 bases, with 12 bases between them. The CDR3 loop spans 13 amino acids. This chain's CDR3 is CASSFSGGYEQYF. DNA of the CDR3: TGTGCCAGCAGCTTTTCAGGGGGGTACGAGCAGTACTTC.